Below, 21 T cell receptor beta chains from the same sample are listed, as sequenced in a study of blood T cell repertoires in COVID-19. Assay used: immunoSEQ multiplex PCR; TCRdb lists only in-frame clones, some missing. The table shows roughly 150,000 clones, with around 80% occurring only once. The sample consisted of PBMCs or T cells enriched from blood (not recorded which). The receptors derive from a man aged 70 or older who had been exposed to COVID-19.

The chain is built from TRBV18 and TRBJ1-1; maybe TRBD1 (6 bases). V was shortened by 1 base and J by 6 bases, with 6 bases between the two germline ends. Germline loops: CDR1 KGHSH, CDR2 LQKENI. The CDR3 covers 12 residues. The CDR3 region has the DNA TGTGCCAGCTCACCACAGGGGGCTGAAGCTTTCTTT. Protein: CASSPQGAEAFF. Based on the CDR3 plus reference TRBV18 and TRBJ1-1, the full variable domain is NAGVMQNPRHLVRRRGQEARLRCSPMKGHSHVYWYRQLPEEGLKFMVYLQKENIIDESGMPKERFSAEFPKEGPSILRIQQVVRGDSAAYFCASSPQGAEAFFGQGTRLTVV.

The chain recombines TRBV18 with TRBJ2-5; 7 bases align to TRBD1. Unmatched junction bases numbered 7, after V lost 2 bases and J lost 4 bases. CDR1 and CDR2 (germline): KGHSH, LQKENI. CDR3 length equals 15 residues. The CDR3 here is CASSPIGTVGETQYF. CDR3 bases: TGTGCCAGCTCACCAATAGGGACAGTGGGAGAGACCCAGTACTTC.

This rearrangement joins TRBV7-9 to TRBJ1-1; D gene ambiguous. The CDR3 runs to 17 residues. CDR1 and CDR2 (germline): SEHNR, FQNEAQ (reference sequence). V lost 0 bases, J lost 5 bases, and 19 bases lay in between. CDR3 amino acids: CASSLASLGTAGTEAFF. As DNA, the CDR3 is TGTGCCAGCAGCTTAGCGTCCCTCGGAACGGCGGGAACTGAAGCTTTCTTT.

The chain has TRBV6-5 and TRBJ2-7, with D perhaps TRBD2 (6 bases). CDR3 length equals 16 residues. With 2 bases removed from V and 6 bases from J, the gap between germline ends came to 20 bases. Germline CDR1 MNHEY, CDR2 SVGAGI. CDR3 bases: TGTGCCAGCAGTTACCGGGTGGGGGGAGCTACGGGCGAGCAGTACTTC. Its translation is CASSYRVGGATGEQYF.

This chain links TRBV14 with TRBJ2-7; TRBD2 agrees at 10 bases. The germline gives CDR1 SGHDN, CDR2 FVKESK. The trim removed 6 bases at V and 5 bases at J, leaving 7 bases unmatched. The length of the CDR3 is 14 residues. In DNA form, the CDR3 reads TGTGCCAGCAGTTGGGCTAGCGGGAGCCACGAGCAGTACTTC. It yields the protein CASSWASGSHEQYF.

This clone was seen a few times. V is TRBV27 and J is TRBJ1-4, with 11 positions matching TRBD1. This CDR3 comprises 15 residues. V was clipped by 8 bases and J by 1 base; unmatched bases: 3. Germline CDR1 is MNHEY and CDR2 is SMNVEV (reference sequence). The CDR3 spells CASGTGGVTNEKLFF. The CDR3 nucleotides read TGTGCCAGCGGGACAGGGGGGGTAACTAATGAAAAACTGTTTTTT.

The CDR3 loop reads CASSRYRAENTGELFF. In DNA, the CDR3 is TGTGCCAGCAGCCGTTACCGAGCGGAAAACACCGGGGAGCTGTTTTTT. The chain joins TRBV6-6 to TRBJ2-2; D perhaps matches TRBD2 (5 bases). The CDR3 is 16 residues long. Germline values: CDR1 MNHNY, CDR2 SVGAGI (reference sequence). The V gene lost 6 bases and the J gene lost 2 bases, with 16 bases spanning the gap.

The table lists this clone with a count of one. The V and J genes are TRBV4-2 and TRBJ1-1; TRBD1 matches 7 bases. Per the germline V gene, CDR1 is LGHNA and CDR2 is YNFKEQ. V was clipped by 3 bases and J by 5 bases; unmatched bases: 15. The CDR3 length is 17 residues. The CDR3 loop is CASSQASSGTEPTEAFF. The DNA for the CDR3 is TGTGCCAGCAGCCAGGCGAGCTCCGGGACAGAACCTACTGAAGCTTTCTTT.

This clone came up once. This rearrangement joins TRBV25-1 to TRBJ2-7, with D possibly TRBD2 on 6 matching bases. Germline V CDR1 and CDR2: MGHDK, SYGVNS. Between the trimmed V and J ends, which lost 5 bases and 4 bases, there was a span of 12 bases. The CDR3 spans 13 residues. This CDR3 reads CASSTFGGYEQYF. CDR3 nucleotide sequence: TGTGCCAGCAGTACGTTCGGAGGGTACGAGCAGTACTTC.

The rearrangement uses TRBV7-2 and TRBJ2-3, with TRBD2 matching 11 bases. The CDR3 has 19 residues. The V gene end was trimmed by 2 bases and the J gene end by 0 bases; junction bases not matched to a gene: 10. Germline values: CDR1 SGHTA, CDR2 FQGNSA. For the CDR3, the DNA is TGTGCCAGCAGCTTACTTGAAGGACTAGCGGGCCATAGCACAGATACGCAGTATTTT. Translated: CASSLLEGLAGHSTDTQYF. Combining the CDR3 with reference TRBV7-2 and TRBJ2-3 gives the whole variable domain GAGVSQSPSNKVTEKGKDVELRCDPISGHTALYWYRQSLGQGLEFLIYFQGNSAPDKSGLPSDRFSAERTGGSVSTLTIQRTQQEDSAVYLCASSLLEGLAGHSTDTQYFGPGTRLTVL.

This clone appeared once. This rearrangement joins TRBV6-5 to TRBJ1-6; 9 bases map to TRBD1. The trim removed 7 bases at V and 11 bases at J, leaving 9 bases unmatched. Germline V gene sequence: CDR1 MNHEY, CDR2 SVGAGI. The CDR3 spans 14 residues. As DNA, the CDR3 is TGTGCCAGCAATAAGGACAGGGGTCCTCCACCCCTCCACTTT. This translates into CASNKDRGPPPLHF.

V usage is TRBV6-2 or TRBV6-3 and J usage is TRBJ2-4; D not resolved. V lost 2 bases and J lost 8, with 7 bases in between. The germline gives CDR1 MNHEY, CDR2 SVGEGT. CDR3 length: 12 residues. The CDR3 sequence: CASSYGHDIQYF. The CDR3, as DNA: TGTGCCAGCAGTTACGGCCATGACATTCAGTACTTC.

This clone was picked up one time. The gene calls are TRBV5-8 and TRBJ1-1, with D possibly TRBD1 on 5 matching bases. Trimming shortened V by 8 bases and J by 6 bases, and 17 bases separated the two germline ends. In germline, CDR1 is SGHTS, CDR2 YDEGEE. The CDR3 totals 13 residues. The CDR3 sequence: CASTKTRGAEAFF. The CDR3 DNA follows: TGTGCCAGTACGAAGACTCGGGGGGCTGAAGCTTTCTTT.

The V and J genes are TRBV7-9 and TRBJ2-3; the match to TRBD2 covers 10 bases. This CDR3 has 15 residues. V gave up 6 bases and J gave up 4 bases; unmatched junction bases: 7. The germline V gene has CDR1 SEHNR and CDR2 FQNEAQ (reference sequence). CDR3 bases: TGTGCCAGCAGTCTAGCGGGAGTTCTCTCAGATACGCAGTATTTT. Its protein product is CASSLAGVLSDTQYF.

The rearrangement links TRBV21-1 to TRBJ1-5; the table names TRBD1, a call not compared with the DNA. TRBV21-1 corresponds to a pseudogene. CDR3 length: 17 amino acids. The CDR3 protein is CASSKLRRRLGNQPQHF. DNA for the CDR3: TGTGCCAGCAGCAAACTCAGGCGTCGCCTGGGCAATCAGCCCCAGCATTTT.

The chain uses TRBV28 and TRBJ2-4, with TRBD1 identical over 8 bases. CDR1 and CDR2 (germline): MDHEN, SYDVKM. The CDR3 is 16 amino acids. Trimming cost V 4 bases and J 3 bases; bases outside gene matches: 8. CDR3 amino acids: CASSSRTGNDKNIQYF. The CDR3 DNA reads as TGTGCCAGCAGTTCTCGGACAGGGAACGACAAAAACATTCAGTACTTC.

The chain combines TRBV28 with TRBJ1-5, with unresolved D. Germline loops: CDR1 MDHEN, CDR2 SYDVKM. This CDR3 contains 19 residues. V gave up 3 bases and J gave up 2 bases, with 23 bases separating them. CDR3 residues: CASSFLAGSTVFGNQPQHF. The CDR3, as DNA: TGTGCCAGCAGTTTTCTGGCAGGCTCCACCGTCTTCGGCAATCAGCCCCAGCATTTT.

The V gene is TRBV3-1 (or the pseudogene TRBV3-2), the J gene TRBJ1-1; tentative D call: TRBD1 (5 bases). This CDR3 is built from 14 residues. CDR1 LGHDT and CDR2 YNNKEL come from the germline V gene (reference sequence). V was cut by 3 bases and J by 8 bases, with 16 bases left in between. The CDR3 DNA reads as TGTGCCAGCAGCCAGGTATGGGGCGGTCGCGAAGCTTTCTTT. Translating it yields CASSQVWGGREAFF.

CDR3 amino acids: CASSEWGTGYEQYF. As DNA, the CDR3 is TGTGCCAGCAGTGAATGGGGGACAGGCTACGAGCAGTACTTC. The chain combines TRBV2 with TRBJ2-7; 8 bases are shared with TRBD1. J gave up 3 bases and V 2 bases, and 3 bases lay outside the gene matches. This CDR3 is built from 14 residues. The germline CDR1 and CDR2 sequences are SNHLY and FYNNEI.

In this sample, this clone turned up once. V is TRBV30 and J is TRBJ1-6; D remains ambiguous. CDR3 size: 15 residues. Per the germline V gene, CDR1 is GTSNPN and CDR2 is SVGIG (reference sequence). V was cut by 3 bases and J by 7 bases, with 16 bases left in between. The CDR3 here is CAWSVRGAWNSPLHF. CDR3 sequence (DNA): TGTGCCTGGAGCGTCCGTGGAGCTTGGAATTCACCCCTCCACTTT.

The genes are TRBV29-1 and TRBJ1-1; tentative D call: TRBD1 (5 bases). CDR1 and CDR2 from the germline V gene are SQVTM and ANQGSEA. This CDR3 is 16 amino acids long. V was trimmed by 5 bases and J by 2 bases, leaving 21 bases between them. CDR3 DNA: TGCAGCGTTTCCGAGGCAGGGCTATACACCAACACTGAAGCTTTCTTT. Translating it yields CSVSEAGLYTNTEAFF.